This entry lists 4 T cell receptor beta chains sequenced from one sample in a study of control samples from healthy donors and cancer patients. Sequencing used immunoSEQ multiplex PCR; TCRdb keeps in-frame clones, though not all of them. The sample lists approximately 160,000 clones; about 94% were seen once. Sequencing input: blood. These receptors all stem from a woman in her twenties or thirties in good health.

The chain has TRBV29-1 and TRBJ2-7; 11 bases line up with TRBD1. Per the germline V gene, CDR1 is SQVTM and CDR2 is ANQGSEA. The junction had 5 bases not matched to a gene; V was cut back by 2 bases and J by 5 bases. This CDR3 contains 14 residues. The CDR3 DNA is TGCAGCGTTGAAATCTGGACAGGGGGCGACGAGCAGTACTTC. Amino acid sequence: CSVEIWTGGDEQYF.

This clone came up once. The rearrangement joins TRBV13 to TRBJ2-1, with 10 bases fitting TRBD2. J was trimmed by 6 bases and V by 5 bases; bases with no gene match: 16. There are 18 residues in the CDR3. CDR1 and CDR2 (germline): PRHDT, FYEKMQ (reference sequence). The CDR3 nucleotides read TGTGCCAGCAGCCTTAAACTTCATAGCGGGAGGTCCCTCAATGAGCAGTTCTTC. Its protein is CASSLKLHSGRSLNEQFF.

The rearrangement joins TRBV14 to TRBJ1-2, with D perhaps matching TRBD1 (6 bases). Germline V lookup: CDR1 SGHDN, CDR2 FVKESK. The CDR3 totals 13 residues. Trimming removed 1 base from V and 6 bases from J, with 9 bases in between. CDR3 DNA: TGTGCCAGCAGCCAAGGGGGGGCGCATGGCTACACCTTC. Residues: CASSQGGAHGYTF.

The J gene is TRBJ2-1, the V gene TRBV20-1; TRBD2 matches 10 bases. V lost 3 bases, J lost 7 bases, and 12 bases stayed unmatched. In germline, CDR1 is DFQATT, CDR2 SNEGSKA (reference sequence). This CDR3 spans 16 amino acids. DNA of the CDR3: TGCAGTGCTAGTGATTCTTGGACTAGCGGCTCTAATGAGCAGTTCTTC. This encodes CSASDSWTSGSNEQFF.